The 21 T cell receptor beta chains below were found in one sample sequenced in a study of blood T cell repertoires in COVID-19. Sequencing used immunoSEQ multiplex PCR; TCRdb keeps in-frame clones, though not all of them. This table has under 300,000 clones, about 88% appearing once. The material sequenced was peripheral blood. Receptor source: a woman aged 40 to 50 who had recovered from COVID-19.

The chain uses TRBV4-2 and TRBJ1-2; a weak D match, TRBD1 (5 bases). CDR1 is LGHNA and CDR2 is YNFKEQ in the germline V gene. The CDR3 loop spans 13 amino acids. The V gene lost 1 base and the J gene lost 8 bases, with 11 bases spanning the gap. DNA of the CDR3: TGTGCCAGCAGCCAAGTGACGGGGGAAGGCTACACCTTC. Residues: CASSQVTGEGYTF.

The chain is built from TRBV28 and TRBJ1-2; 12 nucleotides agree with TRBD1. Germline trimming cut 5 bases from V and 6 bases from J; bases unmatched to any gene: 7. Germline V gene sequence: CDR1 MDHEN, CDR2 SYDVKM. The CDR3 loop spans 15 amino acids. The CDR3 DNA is TGTGCCAGCAGTATACGGGACAGGGGGCAGAATGGCTACACCTTC. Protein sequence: CASSIRDRGQNGYTF.

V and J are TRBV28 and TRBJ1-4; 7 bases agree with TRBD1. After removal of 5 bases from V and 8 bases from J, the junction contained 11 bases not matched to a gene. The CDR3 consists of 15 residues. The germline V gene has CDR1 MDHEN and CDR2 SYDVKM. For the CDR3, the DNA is TGTGCCAGCAGTCCCAGGGGGAGGTATGGCGAAAAACTGTTTTTT. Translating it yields CASSPRGRYGEKLFF.

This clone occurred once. CDR3 sequence: CASSPQGANYGYTF. CDR3 nucleotide sequence: TGTGCCAGCAGCCCACAGGGAGCTAACTATGGCTACACCTTC. The chain employs TRBV5-4 and TRBJ1-2; D is perhaps TRBD1 (6 bases). The germline CDR1 and CDR2 sequences are SGHNT and YYREEE (reference sequence). Trimming stripped 4 bases from V and 0 bases from J, with 10 bases between. The CDR3 totals 14 residues.

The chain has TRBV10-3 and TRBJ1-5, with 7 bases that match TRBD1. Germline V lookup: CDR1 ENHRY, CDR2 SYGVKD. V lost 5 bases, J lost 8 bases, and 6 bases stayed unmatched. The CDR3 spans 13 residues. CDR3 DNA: TGTGCCATCAGTAGGACAGGTACAGAGCCCCAGCATTTT. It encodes CAISRTGTEPQHF.

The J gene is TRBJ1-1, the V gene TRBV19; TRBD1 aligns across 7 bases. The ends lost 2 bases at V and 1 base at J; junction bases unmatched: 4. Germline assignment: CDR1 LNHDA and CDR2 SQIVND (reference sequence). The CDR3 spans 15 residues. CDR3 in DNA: TGTGCCAGTAGTATAACAGGGGTCACGAACACTGAAGCTTTCTTT. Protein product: CASSITGVTNTEAFF.

For the CDR3, the DNA is TGTGCCAGCAGTTCCGGGACTAGCTATGAGCAGTTCTTC. This codes for CASSSGTSYEQFF. The chain carries TRBV6-5 and TRBJ2-1; TRBD2 aligns across 9 bases. The CDR3 runs to 13 residues. Germline values: CDR1 MNHEY, CDR2 SVGAGI. After removal of 4 bases from V and 8 bases from J, the junction contained 3 bases not matched to a gene.

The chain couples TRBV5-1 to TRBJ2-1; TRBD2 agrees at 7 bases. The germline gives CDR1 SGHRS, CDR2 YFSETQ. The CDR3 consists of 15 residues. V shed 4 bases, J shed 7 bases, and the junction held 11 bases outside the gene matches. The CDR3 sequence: CASSVTSRIANEQFF. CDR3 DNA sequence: TGCGCCAGCAGCGTGACTAGCAGGATCGCGAATGAGCAGTTCTTC.

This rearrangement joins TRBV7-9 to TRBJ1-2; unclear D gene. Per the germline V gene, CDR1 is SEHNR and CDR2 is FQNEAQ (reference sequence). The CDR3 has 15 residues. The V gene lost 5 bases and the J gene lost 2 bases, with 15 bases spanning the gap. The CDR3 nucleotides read TGTGCCAGCAGCCCGGTGGGGAGGGTGAACTATGGCTACACCTTC. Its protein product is CASSPVGRVNYGYTF.

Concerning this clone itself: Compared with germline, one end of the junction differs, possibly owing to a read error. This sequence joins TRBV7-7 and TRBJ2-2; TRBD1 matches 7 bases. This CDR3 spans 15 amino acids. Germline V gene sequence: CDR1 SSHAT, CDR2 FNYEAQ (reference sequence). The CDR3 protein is CASSERTGNTGELFF. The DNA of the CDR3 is TGTGCTAGCAGCGAACGGACAGGGAACACCGGGGAGCTGTTTTTT.

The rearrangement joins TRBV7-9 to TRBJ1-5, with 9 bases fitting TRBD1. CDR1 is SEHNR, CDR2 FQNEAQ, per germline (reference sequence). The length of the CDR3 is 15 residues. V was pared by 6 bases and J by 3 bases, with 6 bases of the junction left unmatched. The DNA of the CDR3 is TGTGCCAGCAGTTCAGGACAGGGGAACAATCAGCCCCAGCATTTT. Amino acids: CASSSGQGNNQPQHF.

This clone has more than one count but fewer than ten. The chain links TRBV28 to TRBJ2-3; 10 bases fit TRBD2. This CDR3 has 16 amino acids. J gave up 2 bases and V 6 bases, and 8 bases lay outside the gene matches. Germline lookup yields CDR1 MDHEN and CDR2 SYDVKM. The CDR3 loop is CASRTPSGGNTDTQYF. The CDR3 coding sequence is TGTGCCAGCAGAACCCCTAGCGGGGGCAACACAGATACGCAGTATTTT.

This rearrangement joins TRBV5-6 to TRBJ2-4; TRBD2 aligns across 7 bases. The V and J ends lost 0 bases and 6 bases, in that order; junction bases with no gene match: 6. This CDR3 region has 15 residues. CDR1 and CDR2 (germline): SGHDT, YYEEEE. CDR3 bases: TGTGCCAGCAGCTTGGCGGCTAGCGGAAGAAACATTCAGTACTTC. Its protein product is CASSLAASGRNIQYF.

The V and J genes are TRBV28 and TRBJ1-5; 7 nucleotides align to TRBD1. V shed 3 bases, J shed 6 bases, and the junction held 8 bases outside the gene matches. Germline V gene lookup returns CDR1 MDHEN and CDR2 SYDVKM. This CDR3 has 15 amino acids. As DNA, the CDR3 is TGTGCCAGCAGTTTCGGAGGGGGCGTCAGTCAGCCCCAGCATTTT. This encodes CASSFGGGVSQPQHF.

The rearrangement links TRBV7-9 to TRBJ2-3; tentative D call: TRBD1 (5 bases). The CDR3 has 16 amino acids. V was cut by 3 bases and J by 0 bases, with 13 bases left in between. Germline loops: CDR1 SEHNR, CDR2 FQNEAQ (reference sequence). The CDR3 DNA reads TGTGCCAGCAGCTTCCGCAAGGGGATGAGCACAGATACGCAGTATTTT. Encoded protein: CASSFRKGMSTDTQYF.

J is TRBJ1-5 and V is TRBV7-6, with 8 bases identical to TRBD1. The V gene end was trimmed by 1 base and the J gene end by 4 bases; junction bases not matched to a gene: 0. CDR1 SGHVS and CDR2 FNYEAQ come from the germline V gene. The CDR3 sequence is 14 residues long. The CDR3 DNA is TGTGCCAGCAGCTTAGACAGGGGGAATCAGCCCCAGCATTTT. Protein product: CASSLDRGNQPQHF.

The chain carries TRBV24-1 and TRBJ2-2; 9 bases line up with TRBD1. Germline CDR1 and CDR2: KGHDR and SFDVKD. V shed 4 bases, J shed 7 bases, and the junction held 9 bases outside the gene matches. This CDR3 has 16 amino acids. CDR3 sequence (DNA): TGTGCCACCAGTGACGCGAGGGACAGGGCAGTCGGGGAGCTGTTTTTT. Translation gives CATSDARDRAVGELFF.

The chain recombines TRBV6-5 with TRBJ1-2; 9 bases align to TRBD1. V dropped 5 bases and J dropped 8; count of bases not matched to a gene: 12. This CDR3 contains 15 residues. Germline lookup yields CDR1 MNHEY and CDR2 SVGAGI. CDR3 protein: CASSPRGQGVRGYTF. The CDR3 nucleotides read TGTGCCAGCAGTCCCAGGGGACAGGGTGTAAGGGGCTACACCTTC.

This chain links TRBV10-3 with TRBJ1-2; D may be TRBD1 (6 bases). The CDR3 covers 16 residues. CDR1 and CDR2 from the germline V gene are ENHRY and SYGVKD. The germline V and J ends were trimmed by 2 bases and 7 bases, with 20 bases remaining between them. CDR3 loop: CAISEPTRGAGGGYTF. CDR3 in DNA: TGTGCCATCAGTGAGCCTACCCGGGGGGCGGGAGGTGGCTACACCTTC.

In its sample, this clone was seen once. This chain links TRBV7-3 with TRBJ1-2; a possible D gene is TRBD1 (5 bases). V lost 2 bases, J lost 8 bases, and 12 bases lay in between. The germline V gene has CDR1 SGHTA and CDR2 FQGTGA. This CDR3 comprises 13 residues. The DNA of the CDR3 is TGTGCCAGCAGCTTAGGGGCGGGGAACGGCTACACCTTC. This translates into CASSLGAGNGYTF. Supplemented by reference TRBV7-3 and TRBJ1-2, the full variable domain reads GAGVSQTPSNKVTEKGKYVELRCDPISGHTALYWYRQSLGQGPEFLIYFQGTGAADDSGLPNDRFFAVRPEGSVSTLKIQRTERGDSAVYLCASSLGAGNGYTFGSGTRLTVV.

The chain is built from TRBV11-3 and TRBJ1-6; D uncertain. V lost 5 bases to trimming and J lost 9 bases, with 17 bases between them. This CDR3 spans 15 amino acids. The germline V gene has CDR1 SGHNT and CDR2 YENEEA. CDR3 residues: CASSLRSGVGSPLHF. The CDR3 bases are TGTGCCAGCAGCCTCCGGTCGGGAGTTGGTTCACCCCTCCACTTT.